The 29 T cell receptor beta chains below were found in one sample sequenced in a study of cytomegalovirus exposure and HLA in healthy donors. Researchers ran the PCR with 60 Vbeta and 13 Jbeta primers. Profiled with immunoSEQ multiplex PCR; TCRdb holds only in-frame clones, not every one. The sample lists about 160,000 clones, under 80% occurring once. The sequenced sample consisted of PBMCs. The receptors here all came from a middle-aged man in good health and CMV-seronegative.

The rearrangement joins TRBV2 to TRBJ2-3, with TRBD2 matching over 7 bases. In germline, CDR1 is SNHLY, CDR2 FYNNEI. V lost 6 bases and J lost 1; bases outside the gene matches: 1. This CDR3 spans 13 amino acids. CDR3 amino acids: CASRSGGTDTQYF. Here the CDR3 DNA reads TGTGCCAGCAGGAGCGGGGGCACAGATACGCAGTATTTT.

In regard to this clone: The sample contains more than one DNA sequence encoding this CDR3. The chain is built from TRBV5-6 and TRBJ2-7, with 9 bases matching TRBD1. Germline loops: CDR1 SGHDT, CDR2 YYEEEE. The CDR3 has 14 amino acids. J lost 1 base, V lost 2 bases, and 1 base had no gene match. The CDR3, as DNA: TGTGCCAGCAGCTTTGGGACAGGGTCCTACGAGCAGTACTTC. This gives the protein CASSFGTGSYEQYF.

The chain employs TRBV5-1 and TRBJ1-1; D gene unclear. From germline, CDR1 is SGHRS and CDR2 YFSETQ. V lost 1 base to trimming and J lost 1 base, with 8 bases between them. This CDR3 contains 14 residues. CDR3: CASSLIGRNTEAFF. DNA for the CDR3: TGCGCCAGCAGCTTGATTGGGCGGAACACTGAAGCTTTCTTT.

This clone was seen only a few times. The J gene is TRBJ1-5, the V gene TRBV29-1; tentatively, D is TRBD1 (5 bases). CDR3 length: 14 residues. The V and J ends lost 0 bases and 9 bases respectively, with 15 bases between them. CDR1 is SQVTM and CDR2 is ANQGSEA in the germline V gene. CDR3 DNA: TGCAGCGTTGAAGAGTGGGGGGACGGCGGGCCCCAGCATTTT. It yields the protein CSVEEWGDGGPQHF.

The chain has TRBV5-1 and TRBJ2-7, with D possibly matching TRBD2 (5 bases). Trimming shortened V by 1 base and J by 5 bases, and 10 bases separated the two germline ends. In germline, CDR1 is SGHRS, CDR2 YFSETQ. The length of the CDR3 is 13 residues. For the CDR3, the DNA is TGCGCCAGCAGCTTGATCCAGAGGGACGAGCAGTACTTC. The encoded protein is CASSLIQRDEQYF.

V usage is TRBV9 and J usage is TRBJ2-1; no firm D call. The germline V gene has CDR1 SGDLS and CDR2 YYNGEE. CDR3 length: 15 amino acids. The V end was cut by 5 bases, the J end by 0 bases, with 12 bases between. The CDR3, as DNA: TGTGCCAGCAGTGTTTTAGACAACTCCTACAATGAGCAGTTCTTC. Amino acid sequence: CASSVLDNSYNEQFF.

The chain employs TRBV7-9 and TRBJ1-4; TRBD1 aligns across 9 bases. The CDR3 spans 15 residues. The J segment lost 8 bases and the V segment lost 1 base, leaving 5 bases of the junction unmatched. Per germline, CDR1 SEHNR and CDR2 FQNEAQ (reference sequence). The CDR3 DNA sequence: TGTGCCAGCAGCTTAGGGGACAGGGTTGCCGAAAAACTGTTTTTT. Translated, it gives CASSLGDRVAEKLFF.

This clone appeared a single time. In nucleotides, the CDR3 is TGCGCCAGCAGCCTGAGAAGAAGTAGCACAGATACGCAGTATTTT. As protein: CASSLRRSSTDTQYF. The V and J genes are TRBV4-1 and TRBJ2-3; D call uncertain. From germline, CDR1 is MGHRA and CDR2 YSYEKL. This CDR3 has 15 residues. Trimming left V 4 bases short and J 0 bases short, with 11 bases between.

V gene TRBV7-2 combines with J gene TRBJ2-7; D might be TRBD2 (5 bases). V lost 4 bases and J 1 base, leaving 11 bases between the germline ends. Germline CDR1 and CDR2: SGHTA and FQGNSA. This CDR3 region has 14 residues. For the CDR3, the DNA is TGTGCCAGCAGCTCCCGGACGGGGTCCTACGAGCAGTACTTC. Translation: CASSSRTGSYEQYF. The variable domain in full, with the rest retrieved from reference TRBV7-2 and TRBJ2-7, is GAGVSQSPSNKVTEKGKDVELRCDPISGHTALYWYRQSLGQGLEFLIYFQGNSAPDKSGLPSDRFSAERTGGSVSTLTIQRTQQEDSAVYLCASSSRTGSYEQYFGPGTRLTVT.

The chain employs TRBV1 and TRBJ2-4; the table's TRBD2 call for D was not verified on the DNA. TRBV1 is designated a pseudogene. The length of the CDR3 is 17 residues. CDR3 coding DNA: TGCACCAGCAGCCAAGATCCCCGGGGTGTGGTCAAAAACATTCAGTACTTC. It translates to CTSSQDPRGVVKNIQYF.

V usage is TRBV7-9 and J usage is TRBJ2-3, with 11 bases matching TRBD2. V was clipped by 4 bases and J by 1 base; unmatched bases: 1. The CDR3 sequence is 15 residues long. Germline lookup yields CDR1 SEHNR and CDR2 FQNEAQ (reference sequence). The DNA for the CDR3 is TGTGCCAGCAGCTCGGGACTAGCGGGCACAGATACGCAGTATTTT. As protein: CASSSGLAGTDTQYF.

This clone was counted only a few times. The J gene is TRBJ1-6, the V gene TRBV10-3; possibly TRBD1 for D (5 bases). This CDR3 contains 14 residues. Deletions cut 7 bases from V and 5 bases from J, with 12 bases between. The germline V gene encodes CDR1 ENHRY and CDR2 SYGVKD. The CDR3 sequence is CAIKRRGDNSPLHF. The CDR3 DNA is TGTGCCATCAAGCGACGGGGGGATAATTCACCCCTCCACTTT.

This clone has more than one count but fewer than ten. This chain connects TRBV6-1 to TRBJ1-4, with D possibly being TRBD1 (6 bases). Trimming pared 6 bases from V and 8 bases from J, leaving 19 bases between. Germline V lookup: CDR1 MNHNS, CDR2 SASEGT. The CDR3 runs to 15 residues. CDR3 coding DNA: TGTGCCAGCAGGCCCCCGGGAGGAACAGGGGAAAAACTGTTTTTT. This sequence encodes CASRPPGGTGEKLFF.

This clone was seen just once. J is TRBJ2-7 and V is TRBV7-9, with 9 bases identical to TRBD1. Germline values: CDR1 SEHNR, CDR2 FQNEAQ (reference sequence). The CDR3 runs to 15 residues. V dropped 8 bases and J dropped 3; count of bases not matched to a gene: 11. For the CDR3, the DNA is TGTGCCAGCCGGGACAGGGCAGGGAAGGTCTACGAGCAGTACTTC. Translated: CASRDRAGKVYEQYF.

The V and J genes are TRBV29-1 and TRBJ1-5; D remains unclear. Between the trimmed V and J ends, which lost 4 bases and 5 bases, there was a span of 12 bases. The CDR3 is made up of 13 amino acids. Germline CDR1 and CDR2: SQVTM and ANQGSEA. CDR3 sequence: CSVASSPDQPQHF. The CDR3 nucleotides read TGCAGCGTTGCTTCCTCTCCTGATCAGCCCCAGCATTTT.

The chain joins TRBV30 to TRBJ2-1; 7 bases line up with TRBD2. Germline assignment: CDR1 GTSNPN and CDR2 SVGIG (reference sequence). V lost 0 bases and J lost 0; bases outside the gene matches: 2. This CDR3 region has 15 residues. CDR3 sequence reads: CAWSVLASSYNEQFF. Written as DNA, the CDR3 is TGTGCCTGGAGTGTACTAGCGAGCTCCTACAATGAGCAGTTCTTC.

The genes are TRBV7-3 and TRBJ2-1; TRBD2 is a possible D gene (6 bases). Trimming shortened V by 2 bases and J by 10 bases, and 18 bases separated the two germline ends. This CDR3 comprises 15 residues. The germline CDR1 and CDR2 sequences are SGHTA and FQGTGA. CDR3 bases: TGTGCCAGCAGCTTACTGGATGGCACCGCGGGGGAGCAGTTCTTC. This encodes CASSLLDGTAGEQFF.

The J gene is TRBJ1-2, the V gene TRBV19, with D hard to call. Germline V gives CDR1 LNHDA, CDR2 SQIVND (reference sequence). The V gene lost 2 bases and the J gene lost 1 base, with 17 bases spanning the gap. CDR3 length: 17 amino acids. In nucleotides, the CDR3 is TGTGCCAGTAGTATATTTGCAGGTCAGAAGTATAACTATGGCTACACCTTC. Its translation: CASSIFAGQKYNYGYTF.

The chain employs TRBV6-1 and TRBJ2-7, with D maybe TRBD2 (6 bases). This CDR3 spans 13 amino acids. In germline, CDR1 is MNHNS, CDR2 SASEGT. Trimming removed 7 bases at V and 0 bases at J, with 10 bases between. Here the CDR3 reads CASMRDLSYEQYF. The CDR3 nucleotides read TGTGCCAGCATGCGGGACCTCTCCTACGAGCAGTACTTC.

V gene TRBV25-1 combines with J gene TRBJ2-1, with 9 bases identical to TRBD1. The CDR3 spans 15 residues. Unmatched junction bases numbered 7, after V lost 4 bases and J lost 6 bases. Germline assignment: CDR1 MGHDK and CDR2 SYGVNS. The CDR3 DNA reads TGTGCCAGCAGTGCGGGACAGGGCCCAAGCAATGAGCAGTTCTTC. It codes for CASSAGQGPSNEQFF.

There are a few counts of this clone. V is TRBV5-5 and J is TRBJ2-5; the D gene is possibly TRBD1 (6 bases). Germline assignment: CDR1 SGHKS and CDR2 YYEKEE (reference sequence). The CDR3 totals 13 residues. Trimming took off 4 bases at V and 5 bases at J, with 12 bases between the two ends. In nucleotides, the CDR3 is TGTGCCAGCAGCCAACAGGGAATCGAGACCCAGTACTTC. This sequence encodes CASSQQGIETQYF.

This chain uses TRBV6-5 with TRBJ2-7, with D tentatively TRBD2 (6 bases). Germline CDR1 is MNHEY and CDR2 is SVGAGI. The CDR3 runs 14 residues. V lost 4 bases, J lost 4 bases, and 14 bases lay in between. CDR3 DNA: TGTGCCAGCAGTTTAACGGGGGTTCCTTACGAGCAGTACTTC. This sequence encodes CASSLTGVPYEQYF.

This chain links TRBV27 with TRBJ2-7; possibly TRBD2 for D (7 bases). V was clipped by 5 bases and J by 3 bases, with 11 bases between them. The CDR3 runs 13 residues. CDR1 and CDR2 from the germline V gene are MNHEY and SMNVEV (reference sequence). The CDR3 reads CASSPGEGYEQYF. Written as DNA, the CDR3 is TGTGCCAGCAGTCCAGGGGAGGGCTACGAGCAGTACTTC.

The chain carries TRBV10-2 and TRBJ1-1, with a weak D call TRBD1 (6 bases). Germline CDR1 WSHSY, CDR2 SAAADI. V was clipped by 7 bases and J by 10 bases, with 19 bases between them. The CDR3 spans 13 residues. The CDR3 loop is CASTPGTTKGAFF. CDR3 coding DNA: TGCGCCAGCACCCCCGGGACAACAAAAGGAGCTTTCTTT.

The chain has TRBV6-6 and TRBJ2-1; weak D call: TRBD2 (6 bases). The germline gives CDR1 MNHNY, CDR2 SVGAGI (reference sequence). V was pared by 2 bases and J by 10 bases, with 18 bases between. The length of the CDR3 is 15 residues. As DNA, the CDR3 is TGTGCCAGCAGTTACCAACCGGGGCCCCGGGGGGAGCAGTTCTTC. It is translated as CASSYQPGPRGEQFF.

The V call is TRBV7-9, the J call TRBJ2-3; the D is unclear. The V gene's germline CDR1 is SEHNR and CDR2 FQNEAQ (reference sequence). V lost 6 bases to trimming and J lost 4 bases, with 8 bases between them. The CDR3 consists of 12 residues. CDR3 residues: CASSRFPDTQYF. The CDR3 DNA reads as TGTGCCAGCAGTCGGTTCCCAGATACGCAGTATTTT.

V gene TRBV30 combines with J gene TRBJ2-7; 7 positions match TRBD1. V was clipped by 4 bases and J by 7 bases; unmatched bases: 7. The CDR3 is 12 amino acids. Looked up from germline, CDR1 is GTSNPN and CDR2 is SVGIG (reference sequence). The CDR3 here is CAWNPQGQEQYF. For the CDR3, the DNA is TGTGCCTGGAACCCACAGGGGCAAGAGCAGTACTTC.

A note on this clone: One junction end does not reproduce the germline sequence, and a read error may be involved. The chain joins TRBV25-1 to TRBJ2-7; maybe TRBD1 (5 bases). The length of the CDR3 is 15 residues. Per germline, CDR1 MGHDK and CDR2 SYGVNS. The CDR3 DNA follows: TGTGCCAGCAGTGAGCCAGAGACAGCCACCTACGGGCAGTACTTC. This translates into CASSEPETATYGQYF.

The chain combines TRBV5-1 with TRBJ1-1; D possibly corresponds to TRBD1 (6 bases). V was pared by 0 bases and J by 0 bases, with 12 bases between. Per germline, CDR1 SGHRS and CDR2 YFSETQ. The CDR3 is 16 residues long. CDR3 residues: CASSLGLGGLNTEAFF. The DNA for the CDR3 is TGCGCCAGCAGCTTGGGGCTAGGGGGATTGAACACTGAAGCTTTCTTT.